Below, 8 T cell receptor beta chains from the same sample are listed, as sequenced in a study of T cells in tumors after PD-1 blockade. Clones were sequenced by immunoSEQ multiplex PCR, and TCRdb holds only the in-frame ones, with some missing. The table lists about 14,000 clones, roughly 80% of them singletons. Sequencing used PBMCs, obtained after anti-PD-1 treatment. These receptors were obtained from a human donor with basal cell carcinoma.

The V and J genes are TRBV28 and TRBJ1-2; possible D gene TRBD1, 5 bases. The CDR3 has 13 amino acids. Germline CDR1 and CDR2: MDHEN and SYDVKM. Between the trimmed V and J ends, which lost 3 bases and 4 bases, there was a span of 9 bases. The chain's CDR3 is CASSFGGAYGYTF. CDR3 coding DNA: TGTGCCAGCAGTTTTGGGGGTGCCTATGGCTACACCTTC.

The chain recombines TRBV10-1 with TRBJ2-2; D is perhaps TRBD2 (6 bases). The CDR3 totals 15 residues. V was pared by 6 bases and J by 2 bases, with 13 bases between. Germline CDR1 and CDR2: WNHNN and SYGVQD (reference sequence). For the CDR3, the DNA is TGCGCCAGCAGGGACGACGGGGGAAACACCGGGGAGCTGTTTTTT. It encodes CASRDDGGNTGELFF.

This chain uses TRBV6-5 with TRBJ1-4, with TRBD1 matching 9 bases. Germline trimming cut 6 bases from V and 7 bases from J; bases unmatched to any gene: 6. Looked up from germline, CDR1 is MNHEY and CDR2 is SVGAGI. This CDR3 contains 14 residues. In nucleotides, the CDR3 is TGTGCCAGCAGATCCGGGACAGGGACTGAAAAACTGTTTTTT. This sequence encodes CASRSGTGTEKLFF.

V and J are TRBV3-1 (or the pseudogene TRBV3-2) and TRBJ2-1, with TRBD2 identical over 8 bases. J was trimmed by 8 bases and V by 2 bases; bases with no gene match: 8. Germline CDR1 LGHDT, CDR2 YNNKEL (reference sequence). The CDR3 spans 15 residues. The CDR3, as DNA: TGTGCCAGCAGCCAACCCTGGCGGGGGGCACATGAGCAGTTCTTC. Residues: CASSQPWRGAHEQFF.

The chain carries TRBV28 and TRBJ2-4; 7 nucleotides align to TRBD1. This CDR3 contains 17 residues. Germline CDR1 is MDHEN and CDR2 is SYDVKM. The J segment lost 12 bases and the V segment lost 7 bases, leaving 24 bases of the junction unmatched. CDR3 residues: CASNAPTGPSRIFGQYF. The CDR3 region has the DNA TGTGCCAGCAATGCCCCGACAGGGCCAAGTCGCATATTTGGTCAGTACTTC. Filled out from reference TRBV28 and TRBJ2-4, the complete variable domain reads DVKVTQSSRYLVKRTGEKVFLECVQDMDHENMFWYRQDPGLGLRLIYFSYDVKMKEKGDIPEGYSVSREKKERFSLILESASTNQTSMYLCASNAPTGPSRIFGQYFGAGTRLSVL.

This clone turned up a few times. The chain carries TRBV10-3 and TRBJ1-6, with a possible D match to TRBD1 (6 bases). Germline V gene data show CDR1 as ENHRY and CDR2 as SYGVKD. Trimming stripped 2 bases from V and 6 bases from J, with 8 bases between. The CDR3 length is 14 residues. The CDR3 sequence is CAISETGSNSPLHF. The CDR3 DNA is TGTGCCATCAGTGAGACAGGGAGTAATTCACCCCTCCACTTT.

This rearrangement joins TRBV9 to TRBJ2-3, with a tentative D call TRBD2 (7 bases). Germline loops: CDR1 SGDLS, CDR2 YYNGEE. The CDR3 spans 16 residues. Trimming took off 5 bases at V and 2 bases at J, with 18 bases between the two ends. DNA of the CDR3: TGTGCCAGCAGGGGGGGGCGAGGGGACTACACAGATACGCAGTATTTT. This gives the protein CASRGGRGDYTDTQYF.

This clone was seen once. The chain couples TRBV4-1 to TRBJ2-2, with 9 positions matching TRBD1. CDR3 length: 17 amino acids. J was trimmed by 3 bases and V by 4 bases; bases with no gene match: 9. Germline CDR1 is MGHRA and CDR2 is YSYEKL. The CDR3 region has the DNA TGCGCCAGCAGCCCCGTTGGGACAGGGACGCACACCGGGGAGCTGTTTTTT. This encodes CASSPVGTGTHTGELFF.